The sequence of this T cell receptor beta chain was determined in a study of cytomegalovirus exposure and HLA in healthy donors. Study-level findings and limits: Productive rates of about 90% or about 30% were seen for most TCR beta V segments in an earlier analysis.

Researchers ran the PCR with 60 Vbeta and 13 Jbeta primers. Profiling relied on immunoSEQ multiplex PCR, and the TCRdb table lists in-frame clones only, not all of them. The repertoire holds approximately 180,000 clones, with around 75% as singletons. Germline CDR1 LNHDA, CDR2 SQIVND (reference sequence). The germline V and J ends were trimmed by 3 bases and 3 bases, with 20 bases remaining between them. The CDR3 sequence is 17 residues long. Concerning this clone itself: Its specificity is unknown.

Sequenced material: PBMCs. The chain recombines TRBV19 with TRBJ1-1, with D possibly matching TRBD1 (5 bases). The TCR originated in a woman aged 25 to 45 in good health and CMV-seronegative. This CDR3 is CASSIGLLQGTDTEAFF. The CDR3 DNA follows: TGTGCCAGTAGTATCGGCCTCCTTCAGGGCACGGACACTGAAGCTTTCTTT.